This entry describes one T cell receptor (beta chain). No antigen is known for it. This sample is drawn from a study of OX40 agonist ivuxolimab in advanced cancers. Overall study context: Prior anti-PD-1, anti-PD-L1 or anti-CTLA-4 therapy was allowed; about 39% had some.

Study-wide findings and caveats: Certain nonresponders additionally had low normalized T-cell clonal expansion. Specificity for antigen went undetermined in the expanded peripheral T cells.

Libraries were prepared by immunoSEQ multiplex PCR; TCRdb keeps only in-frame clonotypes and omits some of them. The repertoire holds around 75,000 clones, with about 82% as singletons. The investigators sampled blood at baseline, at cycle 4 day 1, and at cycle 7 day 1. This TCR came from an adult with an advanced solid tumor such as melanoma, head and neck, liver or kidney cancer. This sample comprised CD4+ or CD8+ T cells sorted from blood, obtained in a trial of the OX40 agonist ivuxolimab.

The CDR3 sequence: CASSYPRNRGGNTIYF. The CDR3 coding sequence is TGTGCCAGCAGTTATCCGAGGAACAGGGGAGGAAACACCATATATTTT. V usage is TRBV6-6 and J usage is TRBJ1-3; 7 nucleotides match TRBD1. V lost 3 bases to trimming and J lost 4 bases; unmatched junction nucleotides: 9. The V gene's germline CDR1 is MNHNY and CDR2 SVGAGI (reference sequence). The CDR3 runs to 16 residues.